This T cell receptor (beta chain) is from a study of blood T cell repertoires in COVID-19. Study in general: There were acute and convalescent COVID-19 samples, and they came from the United States, Italy and Spain. T cells, B-cell-depleted T cells, or PBMCs provided the cDNA or gDNA that served as material.

V dropped 0 bases and J dropped 2; count of bases not matched to a gene: 6. CDR3 length: 16 residues. CDR1 LNHNV and CDR2 YYDKDF come from the germline V gene (reference sequence). Study processing details: Quantification of nucleated cells was approximated via reference gene primer amplification. The table came from immunoSEQ multiplex PCR; TCRdb's copy has only in-frame clones and leaves some out. From that table come the V and J calls and clone size; the DNA was used to work out D and trimming. The sample has just over 300,000 clones; roughly nine tenths are singletons. Sequences were obtained from peripheral blood. The sequence derives from a man younger than 30 with active or convalescent COVID-19. The rearrangement joins TRBV15 to TRBJ2-5; the match to TRBD2 covers 7 bases. CDR3 bases: TGTGCCACCAGCAGAGATTGGGGACTAAGGCAAGAGACCCAGTACTTC. Translating gives CATSRDWGLRQETQYF. The whole variable domain, remainder taken from reference TRBV15 and TRBJ2-5, is DAMVIQNPRYQVTQFGKPVTLSCSQTLNHNVMYWYQQKSSQAPKLLFHYYDKDFNNEADTPDNFQSRRPNTSFCFLDIRSPGLGDTAMYLCATSRDWGLRQETQYFGPGTRLLVL.